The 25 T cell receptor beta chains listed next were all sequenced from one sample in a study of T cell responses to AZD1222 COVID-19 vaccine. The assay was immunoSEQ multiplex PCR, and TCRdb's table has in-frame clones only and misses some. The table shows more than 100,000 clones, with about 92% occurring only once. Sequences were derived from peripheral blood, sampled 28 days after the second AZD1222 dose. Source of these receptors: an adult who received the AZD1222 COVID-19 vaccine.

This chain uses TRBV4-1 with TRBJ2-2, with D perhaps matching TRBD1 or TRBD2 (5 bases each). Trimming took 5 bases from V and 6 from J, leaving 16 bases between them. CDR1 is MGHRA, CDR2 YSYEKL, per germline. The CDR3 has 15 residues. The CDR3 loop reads CASSFDQGVSGELFF. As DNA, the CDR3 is TGCGCCAGCAGCTTCGACCAGGGAGTGTCCGGGGAGCTGTTTTTT.

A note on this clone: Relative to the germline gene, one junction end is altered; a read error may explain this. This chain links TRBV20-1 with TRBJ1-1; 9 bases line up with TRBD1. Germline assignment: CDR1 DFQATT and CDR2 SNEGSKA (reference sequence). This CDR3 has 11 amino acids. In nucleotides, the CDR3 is TGCAGTGCGAAGGGGACAGGGCCCGGATTTTTT. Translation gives CSAKGTGPGFF.

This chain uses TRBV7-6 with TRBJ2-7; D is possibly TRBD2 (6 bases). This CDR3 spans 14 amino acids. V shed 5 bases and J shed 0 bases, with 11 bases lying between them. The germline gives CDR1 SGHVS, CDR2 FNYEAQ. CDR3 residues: CASSPGLPSYEQYF. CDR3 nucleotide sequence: TGTGCCAGCAGCCCGGGACTCCCCTCCTACGAGCAGTACTTC.

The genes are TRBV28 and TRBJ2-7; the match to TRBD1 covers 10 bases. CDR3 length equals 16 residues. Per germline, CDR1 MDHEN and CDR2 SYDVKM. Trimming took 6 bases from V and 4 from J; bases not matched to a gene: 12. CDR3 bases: TGTGCCAGCAGAGAGACAGGGGGCGTTTTTTGGTACGAGCAGTACTTC. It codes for CASRETGGVFWYEQYF.

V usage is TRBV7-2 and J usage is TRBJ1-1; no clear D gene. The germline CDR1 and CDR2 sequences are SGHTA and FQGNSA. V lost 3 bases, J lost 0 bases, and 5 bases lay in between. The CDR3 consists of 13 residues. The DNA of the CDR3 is TGTGCCAGCAGCTTCGTGGTGAACACTGAAGCTTTCTTT. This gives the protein CASSFVVNTEAFF.

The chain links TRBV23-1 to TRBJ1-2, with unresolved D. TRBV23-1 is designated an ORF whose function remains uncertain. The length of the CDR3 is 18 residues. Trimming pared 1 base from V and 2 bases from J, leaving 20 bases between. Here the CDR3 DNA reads TGCGCCAGCAGTCAATTGAACTTTCCGGGCCCACTCAACTATGGCTACACCTTC. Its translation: CASSQLNFPGPLNYGYTF.

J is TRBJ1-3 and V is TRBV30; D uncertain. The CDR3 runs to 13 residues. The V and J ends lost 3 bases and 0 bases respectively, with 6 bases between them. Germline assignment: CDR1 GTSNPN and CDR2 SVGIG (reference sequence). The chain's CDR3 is CAWSSTSGNTIYF. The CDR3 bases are TGTGCCTGGAGCAGCACCTCTGGAAACACCATATATTTT.

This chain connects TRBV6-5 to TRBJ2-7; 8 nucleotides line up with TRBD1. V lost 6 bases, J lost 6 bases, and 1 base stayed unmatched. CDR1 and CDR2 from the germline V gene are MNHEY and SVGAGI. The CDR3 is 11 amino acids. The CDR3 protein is CASRDRVEQYF. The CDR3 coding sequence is TGTGCCAGCAGGGACAGGGTCGAGCAGTACTTC.

CDR3 in DNA: TGTGCCAGCAGACAGGGGGCTAGAAACACCATATATTTT. Translating it yields CASRQGARNTIYF. The chain has TRBV12-3 or TRBV12-4 and TRBJ1-3; 9 nucleotides align to TRBD1. V trimming: 6 bases; J trimming: 5 bases; junction bases outside the gene matches: 2. The CDR3 extends over 13 amino acids.

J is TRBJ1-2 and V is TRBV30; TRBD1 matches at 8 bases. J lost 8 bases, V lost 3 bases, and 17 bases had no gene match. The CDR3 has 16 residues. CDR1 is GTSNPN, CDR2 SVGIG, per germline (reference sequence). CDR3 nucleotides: TGTGCCTGGAGCCTAGGGTCAGGGGGCGGATCGGGAGGCTACACCTTC. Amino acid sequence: CAWSLGSGGGSGGYTF.

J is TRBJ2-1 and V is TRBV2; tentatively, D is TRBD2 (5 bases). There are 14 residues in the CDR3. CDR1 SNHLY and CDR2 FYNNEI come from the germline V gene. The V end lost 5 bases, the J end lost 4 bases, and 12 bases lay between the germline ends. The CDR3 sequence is CASSRGGSYNEQFF. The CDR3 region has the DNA TGTGCCAGCAGTCGAGGCGGGTCTTACAATGAGCAGTTCTTC.

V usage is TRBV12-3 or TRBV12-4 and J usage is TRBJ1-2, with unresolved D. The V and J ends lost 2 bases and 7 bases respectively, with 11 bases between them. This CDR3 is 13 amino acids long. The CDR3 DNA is TGTGCCAGCAGTTTAAGTCCGAACCCTGGCTACACCTTC. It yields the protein CASSLSPNPGYTF.

The CDR3 sequence: CSVGASGSNNEQFF. CDR3 sequence (DNA): TGCAGCGTTGGGGCTAGCGGGAGTAACAATGAGCAGTTCTTC. The rearrangement joins TRBV29-1 to TRBJ2-1, with 10 bases lining up with TRBD2. The V segment lost 4 bases and the J segment 5 bases; nucleotides outside the gene matches: 5. There are 14 residues in the CDR3. Germline lookup yields CDR1 SQVTM and CDR2 ANQGSEA.

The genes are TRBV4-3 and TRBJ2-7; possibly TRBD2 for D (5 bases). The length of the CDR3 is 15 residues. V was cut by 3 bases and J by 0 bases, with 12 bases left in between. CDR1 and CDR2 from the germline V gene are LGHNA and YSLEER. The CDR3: CASSQEDGLSYEQYF. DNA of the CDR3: TGCGCCAGCAGCCAGGAGGACGGCCTCTCCTACGAGCAGTACTTC.

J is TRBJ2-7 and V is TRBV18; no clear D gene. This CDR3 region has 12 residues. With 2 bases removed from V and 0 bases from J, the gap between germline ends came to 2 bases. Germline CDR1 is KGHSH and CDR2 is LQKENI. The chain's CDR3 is CASSPDSYEQYF. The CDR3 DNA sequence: TGTGCCAGCTCACCAGACTCCTACGAGCAGTACTTC.

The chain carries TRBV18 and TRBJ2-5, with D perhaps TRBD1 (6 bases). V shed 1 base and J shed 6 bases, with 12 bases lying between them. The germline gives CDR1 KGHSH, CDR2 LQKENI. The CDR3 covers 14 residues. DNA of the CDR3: TGTGCCAGCTCACCACGGGCAGGGGTGAAGACCCAGTACTTC. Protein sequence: CASSPRAGVKTQYF.

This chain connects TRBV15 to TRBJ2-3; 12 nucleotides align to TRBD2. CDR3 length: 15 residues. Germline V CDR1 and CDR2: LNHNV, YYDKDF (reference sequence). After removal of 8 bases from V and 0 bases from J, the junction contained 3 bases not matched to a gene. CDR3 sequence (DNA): TGTGCCACCTTACTAGCGGGGGGTAGCACAGATACGCAGTATTTT. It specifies CATLLAGGSTDTQYF.

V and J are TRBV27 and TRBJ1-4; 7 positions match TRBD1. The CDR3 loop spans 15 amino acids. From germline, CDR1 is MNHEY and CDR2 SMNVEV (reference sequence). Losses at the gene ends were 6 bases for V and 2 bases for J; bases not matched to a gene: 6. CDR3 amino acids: CASSPGGQTNEKLFF. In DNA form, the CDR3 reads TGTGCCAGCAGCCCCGGGGGACAGACTAATGAAAAACTGTTTTTT.

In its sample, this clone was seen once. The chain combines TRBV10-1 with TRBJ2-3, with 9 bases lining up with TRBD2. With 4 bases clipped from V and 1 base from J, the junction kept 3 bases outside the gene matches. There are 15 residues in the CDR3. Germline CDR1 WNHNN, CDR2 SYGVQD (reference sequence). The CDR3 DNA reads TGCGCCAGCAGTGCCGGGACTAGCCGCACAGATACGCAGTATTTT. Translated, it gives CASSAGTSRTDTQYF.

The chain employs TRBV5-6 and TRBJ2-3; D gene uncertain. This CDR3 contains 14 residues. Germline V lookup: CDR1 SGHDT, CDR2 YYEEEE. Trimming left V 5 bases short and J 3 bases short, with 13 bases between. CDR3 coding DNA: TGTGCCAGCAGTCACCCGCCGCTTACAGATACGCAGTATTTT. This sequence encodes CASSHPPLTDTQYF.

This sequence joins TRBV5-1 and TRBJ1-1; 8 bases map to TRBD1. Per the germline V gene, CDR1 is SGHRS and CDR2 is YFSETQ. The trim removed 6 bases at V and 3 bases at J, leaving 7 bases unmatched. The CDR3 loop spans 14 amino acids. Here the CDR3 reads CASINTGGDTEAFF. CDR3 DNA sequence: TGCGCCAGCATTAATACAGGGGGGGACACTGAAGCTTTCTTT.

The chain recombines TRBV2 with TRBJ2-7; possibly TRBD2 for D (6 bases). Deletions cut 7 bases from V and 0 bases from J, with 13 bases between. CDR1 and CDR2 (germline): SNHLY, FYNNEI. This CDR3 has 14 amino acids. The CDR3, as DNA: TGTGCCAGCAATCAGGAGGGGACCTCCTACGAGCAGTACTTC. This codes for CASNQEGTSYEQYF.

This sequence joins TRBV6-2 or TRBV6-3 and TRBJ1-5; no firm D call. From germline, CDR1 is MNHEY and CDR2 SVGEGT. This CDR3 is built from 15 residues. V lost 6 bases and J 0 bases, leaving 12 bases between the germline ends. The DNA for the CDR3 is TGTGCCAGCAGCGACCTGGGGTTTAGCAATCAGCCCCAGCATTTT. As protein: CASSDLGFSNQPQHF.

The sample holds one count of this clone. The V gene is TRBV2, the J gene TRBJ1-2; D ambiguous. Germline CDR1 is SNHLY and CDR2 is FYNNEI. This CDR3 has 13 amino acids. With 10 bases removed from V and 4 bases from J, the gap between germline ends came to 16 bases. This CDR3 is CATQLQKSYGYTF. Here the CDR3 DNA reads TGTGCCACCCAACTCCAAAAGTCCTATGGCTACACCTTC.

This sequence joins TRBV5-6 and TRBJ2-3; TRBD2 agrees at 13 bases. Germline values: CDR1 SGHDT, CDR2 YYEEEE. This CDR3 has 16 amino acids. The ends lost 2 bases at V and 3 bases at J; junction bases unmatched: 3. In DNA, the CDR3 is TGTGCCAGCAGCTTCGGGACTAGCGGGAAGACAGATACGCAGTATTTT. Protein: CASSFGTSGKTDTQYF.